The 28 T cell receptor beta chains presented below share a single source sample, sequenced in a study of blood T cell repertoires in COVID-19. Some clones are missing from TCRdb's copy, which holds only in-frame ones; the method was immunoSEQ multiplex PCR. The sample includes almost 85,000 clones, around 89% seen only once; the top ten take 1.2%. Material for sequencing was PBMCs or T cells enriched from blood (not recorded which). Source of these receptors: a woman between 45 and 65 years old with acute COVID-19.

The rearrangement links TRBV7-2 to TRBJ1-2; possible D gene TRBD1, 5 bases. CDR1 is SGHTA, CDR2 FQGNSA, per germline. The CDR3 extends over 17 amino acids. V was clipped by 1 base and J by 0 bases, with 15 bases between them. This CDR3 reads CASSLVAGLEPNYGYTF. DNA of the CDR3: TGTGCCAGCAGCTTAGTGGCAGGGCTCGAGCCTAACTATGGCTACACCTTC.

The chain links TRBV28 to TRBJ2-1; perhaps TRBD2 as D (5 bases). In germline, CDR1 is MDHEN, CDR2 SYDVKM. The CDR3 is 13 amino acids. Trimming cost V 10 bases and J 0 bases, with 10 bases left between them. In nucleotides, the CDR3 is TGTGCCACCCGGGAATTCTCCTACAATGAGCAGTTCTTC. Translation gives CATREFSYNEQFF.

In this sample, this clone turned up once. The chain has TRBV3-1 (or the pseudogene TRBV3-2) and TRBJ2-7; no definite D call. The V and J ends lost 1 base and 6 bases respectively, with 10 bases between them. The CDR3 sequence is 13 residues long. Looked up from germline, CDR1 is LGHDT and CDR2 is YNNKEL (reference sequence). CDR3 region: CASSQAPSGEQYF. The CDR3 region has the DNA TGTGCCAGCAGCCAAGCCCCCTCGGGCGAGCAGTACTTC.

This clone was recorded once. This sequence joins TRBV27 and TRBJ2-1; weak D call: TRBD2 (6 bases). V was clipped by 2 bases and J by 5 bases, with 10 bases between them. Germline CDR1 and CDR2: MNHEY and SMNVEV (reference sequence). The CDR3 contains 14 residues. The CDR3 sequence: CASSLLRGDNEQFF. The CDR3 bases are TGTGCCAGCAGTTTACTGCGGGGAGACAATGAGCAGTTCTTC.

This clone was seen only once. The J gene is TRBJ1-4, the V gene TRBV15, with 7 bases matching TRBD1. Germline CDR1 LNHNV, CDR2 YYDKDF (reference sequence). The length of the CDR3 is 16 residues. Trimming at V came to 1 base and at J to 5 bases, leaving 7 bases not matched to a gene. As DNA, the CDR3 is TGTGCCACCAGCAGAGTCCAGGGACAGCGCAATGAAAAACTGTTTTTT. This translates into CATSRVQGQRNEKLFF.

The V and J genes are TRBV27 and TRBJ1-2; 7 nucleotides match TRBD1. Germline values: CDR1 MNHEY, CDR2 SMNVEV (reference sequence). The CDR3 runs to 16 residues. V dropped 5 bases and J dropped 4; count of bases not matched to a gene: 13. The chain's CDR3 is CASSQKLGQDVYGYTF. In nucleotides, the CDR3 is TGTGCCAGCAGTCAGAAACTAGGACAGGACGTCTATGGCTACACCTTC.

The gene calls are TRBV7-3 and TRBJ2-5, with D hard to call. Trimming removed 2 bases from V and 2 bases from J, with 6 bases in between. The length of the CDR3 is 13 residues. Germline CDR1 is SGHTA and CDR2 is FQGTGA. The CDR3 sequence is CASSLVLQETQYF. The CDR3 DNA reads TGTGCCAGCAGCTTAGTTCTTCAAGAGACCCAGTACTTC.

The chain employs TRBV25-1 and TRBJ1-1, with 10 bases that match TRBD1. Germline CDR1 MGHDK, CDR2 SYGVNS. The V and J ends lost 1 base and 1 base, in that order; junction bases with no gene match: 0. The CDR3 loop spans 15 amino acids. CDR3: CASSEWTGGNTEAFF. The CDR3 nucleotides are TGTGCCAGCAGTGAATGGACAGGGGGGAACACTGAAGCTTTCTTT.

The chain uses TRBV7-6 and TRBJ2-5; 10 bases agree with TRBD2. Trimming took 5 bases from V and 2 from J; bases not matched to a gene: 14. The CDR3 loop spans 18 amino acids. Germline CDR1 reads SGHVS; CDR2 reads FNYEAQ. CDR3 sequence (DNA): TGTGCCAGCAGCCTCCGGGCACCTAGCGGGAGTTTGCAAGAGACCCAGTACTTC. As protein: CASSLRAPSGSLQETQYF.

This clone was detected once. The chain uses TRBV10-3 and TRBJ2-7, with 8 positions matching TRBD1. The CDR3 is made up of 14 amino acids. CDR1 is ENHRY and CDR2 is SYGVKD in the germline V gene. The V and J ends lost 4 bases and 4 bases, in that order; junction bases with no gene match: 6. In nucleotides, the CDR3 is TGTGCCATCAGTGGACAGGGGTCCGGGTACGAGCAGTACTTC. Protein sequence: CAISGQGSGYEQYF.

The rearrangement links TRBV7-2 to TRBJ2-7, with a weak D call TRBD2 (6 bases). Germline CDR1 reads SGHTA; CDR2 reads FQGNSA. The CDR3 is 16 residues long. Trimming removed 0 bases from V and 2 bases from J, with 14 bases in between. CDR3 residues: CASSLAISSATYEQYF. The CDR3 DNA reads as TGTGCCAGCAGCTTAGCGATATCTAGCGCAACCTACGAGCAGTACTTC.

This clone has ten or more counts. The rearrangement joins TRBV2 to TRBJ2-3; no firm D call. The germline gives CDR1 SNHLY, CDR2 FYNNEI. Trimming removed 3 bases at V and 4 bases at J, with 11 bases between. The CDR3 length is 14 residues. CDR3 sequence reads: CASSEERDSDTQYF. In nucleotides, the CDR3 is TGTGCCAGCAGTGAGGAACGCGACTCAGATACGCAGTATTTT. The variable domain in full, completed from reference TRBV2 and TRBJ2-3, reads EPEVTQTPSHQVTQMGQEVILRCVPISNHLYFYWYRQILGQKVEFLVSFYNNEISEKSEIFDDQFSVERPDGSNFTLKIRSTKLEDSAMYFCASSEERDSDTQYFGPGTRLTVL.

V and J are TRBV6-5 and TRBJ1-5; D is perhaps TRBD1 (5 bases). Deletions cut 2 bases from V and 2 bases from J, with 10 bases between. The V gene's germline CDR1 is MNHEY and CDR2 SVGAGI. This CDR3 is 15 amino acids long. CDR3 sequence reads: CASSYGGGGNQPQHF. In nucleotides, the CDR3 is TGTGCCAGCAGTTACGGCGGGGGGGGCAATCAGCCCCAGCATTTT.

This clone turned up a few times. CDR3 residues: CASSPPQGYSNYGYTF. The CDR3 DNA reads as TGTGCCAGCTCACCACCGCAGGGATATTCTAACTATGGCTACACCTTC. The J gene is TRBJ1-2, the V gene TRBV18; possible D gene TRBD1, 5 bases. The CDR3 is made up of 16 amino acids. Germline V CDR1 and CDR2: KGHSH, LQKENI. V gave up 0 bases and J gave up 0 bases, with 11 bases separating them.

The V call is TRBV11-3, the J call TRBJ2-2; D might be TRBD2 (5 bases). V was cut by 0 bases and J by 6 bases, with 11 bases left in between. The CDR3 loop spans 15 amino acids. Germline V CDR1 and CDR2: SGHNT, YENEEA. The chain's CDR3 is CASSLDQEVAGELFF. The DNA of the CDR3 is TGTGCCAGCAGCTTAGATCAGGAGGTCGCCGGGGAGCTGTTTTTT.

The chain has TRBV11-2 and TRBJ2-5; 9 nucleotides line up with TRBD1. V trimming: 6 bases; J trimming: 6 bases; junction bases outside the gene matches: 2. In germline, CDR1 is SGHAT, CDR2 FQNNGV. The CDR3 length is 12 residues. The CDR3 bases are TGTGCCAGCAGGGACAGGGGACAGACCCAGTACTTC. Its protein is CASRDRGQTQYF.

CDR3 in DNA: TGTGCCAGCAGTGACTCTGGCTCCTCCGGGAAGGAGACCCAGTACTTC. Its translation: CASSDSGSSGKETQYF. The chain uses TRBV6-4 and TRBJ2-5; tentative D call: TRBD2 (5 bases). This CDR3 contains 16 residues. CDR1 is MRHNA and CDR2 is SNTAGT in the germline V gene. V dropped 0 bases and J dropped 5 bases, with 16 bases sitting between them.

The chain recombines TRBV7-9 with TRBJ2-5, with TRBD1 identical over 12 bases. V lost 7 bases and J lost 2; bases outside the gene matches: 8. Germline CDR1 and CDR2: SEHNR and FQNEAQ (reference sequence). The CDR3 length is 16 residues. The CDR3 nucleotides read TGTGCCAGCAACGGAGGGACAGGGGGCTTTCAAGAGACCCAGTACTTC. This sequence encodes CASNGGTGGFQETQYF.

This rearrangement joins TRBV27 to TRBJ2-1, with 8 bases lining up with TRBD1. V dropped 2 bases and J dropped 4; count of bases not matched to a gene: 13. CDR1 and CDR2 from the germline V gene are MNHEY and SMNVEV (reference sequence). This CDR3 has 18 residues. CDR3 sequence: CASSLRGQGANLYNEQFF. For the CDR3, the DNA is TGTGCCAGCAGTTTAAGGGGCCAGGGGGCGAATTTATACAATGAGCAGTTCTTC.

In DNA, the CDR3 is TGCAGCGTTGACAGGGAAATGAACACTGAAGCTTTCTTT. Translating it yields CSVDREMNTEAFF. The rearrangement uses TRBV29-1 and TRBJ1-1; possible D gene TRBD1, 5 bases. Germline V gene lookup returns CDR1 SQVTM and CDR2 ANQGSEA. The CDR3 is 13 residues long. V lost 3 bases, J lost 0 bases, and 8 bases lay in between.

The table lists this clone with a count of one. The chain has TRBV11-2 and TRBJ1-6; 7 nucleotides agree with TRBD1. The trim removed 5 bases at V and 7 bases at J, leaving 5 bases unmatched. Germline V lookup: CDR1 SGHAT, CDR2 FQNNGV. The CDR3 totals 14 residues. The CDR3 is CASSATGVNSPLHF. In DNA, the CDR3 is TGTGCCAGCAGCGCTACAGGGGTAAATTCACCCCTCCACTTT.

The V gene is TRBV12-1, the J gene TRBJ2-3; TRBD2, the table's D call, lacks a check against the DNA. TRBV12-1 is designated a pseudogene. The CDR3 is made up of 17 amino acids. The CDR3 DNA reads TGTGCCAGCAGCTTTTGGCGGACTAGCGGGAGGGGGGATACGCAGTATTTT. It codes for CASSFWRTSGRGDTQYF.

The sample holds one count of this clone. The V gene is TRBV2, the J gene TRBJ1-5; 10 nucleotides match TRBD1. The CDR3 is made up of 14 amino acids. With V trimmed by 4 bases and J by 6 bases, 3 bases remained unmatched. CDR1 is SNHLY, CDR2 FYNNEI, per germline. In nucleotides, the CDR3 is TGTGCCAGCAGTGCGAGGACAGGGGGTCAGCCCCAGCATTTT. Amino acid sequence: CASSARTGGQPQHF.

This clone was detected once. CDR3: CASSEIGLASYNEQFF. Written as DNA, the CDR3 is TGTGCCAGCAGTGAAATTGGACTAGCGAGTTACAATGAGCAGTTCTTC. The chain is built from TRBV2 and TRBJ2-1, with TRBD2 identical over 9 bases. Germline trimming cut 2 bases from V and 4 bases from J; bases unmatched to any gene: 6. CDR1 and CDR2 (germline): SNHLY, FYNNEI. There are 16 residues in the CDR3.

This rearrangement joins TRBV6-5 to TRBJ2-7, with D possibly being TRBD1 (6 bases). V gave up 0 bases and J gave up 5 bases, with 11 bases separating them. This CDR3 is 14 amino acids long. Germline lookup yields CDR1 MNHEY and CDR2 SVGAGI. The CDR3 nucleotides read TGTGCCAGCAGTTACTCCGGAAGGGGGAACGAGCAGTACTTC. Encoded protein: CASSYSGRGNEQYF.

This chain uses TRBV27 with TRBJ2-3; 7 bases are a match to TRBD2. Germline CDR1 is MNHEY and CDR2 is SMNVEV (reference sequence). Germline trimming cut 1 base from V and 0 bases from J; bases unmatched to any gene: 13. There are 19 residues in the CDR3. DNA of the CDR3: TGTGCCAGCAGTTTATTCCCTAGCGGAGTCCTAACTAGCACAGATACGCAGTATTTT. Its protein is CASSLFPSGVLTSTDTQYF.

The chain couples TRBV5-1 to TRBJ1-1, with 10 positions matching TRBD1. Trimming removed 4 bases from V and 4 bases from J; junction bases left unmatched: 7. Germline CDR1 SGHRS, CDR2 YFSETQ. CDR3 size: 15 residues. The CDR3 DNA is TGCGCCAGCAGCCCAGCCGGGACAGGGGCCACTGAAGCTTTCTTT. This codes for CASSPAGTGATEAFF.

This chain joins TRBV29-1 and TRBJ2-5, with 13 positions matching TRBD2. Germline CDR1 is SQVTM and CDR2 is ANQGSEA. This CDR3 spans 13 amino acids. CDR3 residues: CSGLAGVSETQYF. The CDR3 DNA reads as TGCAGTGGACTAGCGGGAGTTTCCGAGACCCAGTACTTC.